The sequence of this T cell receptor (beta chain) was determined in a study of cytomegalovirus exposure and HLA in healthy donors. General study points: In an earlier analysis, in about 530 donors, most V segments appeared productive either ~87% or ~30% of the time. The study dropped some indistinguishable V segments, TRBV6-2 and TRBV6-3 among them.

Use of 60 Vbeta and 13 Jbeta primers characterized the PCR. The method was immunoSEQ multiplex PCR; TCRdb's version includes in-frame clones alone and lacks a portion of them. The repertoire holds roughly 130,000 clones, with 79% as singletons. The CDR3 has 14 residues. CDR1 is SGHRS, CDR2 YFSETQ, per germline. V lost 4 bases and J 7 bases, leaving 14 bases between the germline ends. This clone appeared a single time. The target antigen is unknown. The sequence came from a man aged 18-30 years in good health and CMV-seronegative. The sequenced material came from PBMCs. This sequence joins TRBV5-1 and TRBJ1-4; possibly TRBD1 for D (6 bases). The CDR3 spells CASSPGTWSEKLFF. For the CDR3, the DNA is TGCGCCAGCAGCCCTGGGACATGGTCTGAAAAACTGTTTTTT.